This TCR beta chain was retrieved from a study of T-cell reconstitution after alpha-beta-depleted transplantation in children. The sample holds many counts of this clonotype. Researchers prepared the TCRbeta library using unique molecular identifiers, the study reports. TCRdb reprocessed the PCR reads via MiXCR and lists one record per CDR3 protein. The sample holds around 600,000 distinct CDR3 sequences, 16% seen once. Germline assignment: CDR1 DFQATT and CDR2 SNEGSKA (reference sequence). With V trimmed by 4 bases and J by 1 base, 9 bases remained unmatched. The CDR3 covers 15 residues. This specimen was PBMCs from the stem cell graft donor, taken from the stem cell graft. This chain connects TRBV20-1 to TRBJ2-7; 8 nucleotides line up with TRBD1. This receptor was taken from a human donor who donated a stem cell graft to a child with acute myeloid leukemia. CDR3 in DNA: TGCAGTGCTACCCCGGCAGGGGGCGCTTCCTACGAGCAGTACTTC. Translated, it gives CSATPAGGASYEQYF.